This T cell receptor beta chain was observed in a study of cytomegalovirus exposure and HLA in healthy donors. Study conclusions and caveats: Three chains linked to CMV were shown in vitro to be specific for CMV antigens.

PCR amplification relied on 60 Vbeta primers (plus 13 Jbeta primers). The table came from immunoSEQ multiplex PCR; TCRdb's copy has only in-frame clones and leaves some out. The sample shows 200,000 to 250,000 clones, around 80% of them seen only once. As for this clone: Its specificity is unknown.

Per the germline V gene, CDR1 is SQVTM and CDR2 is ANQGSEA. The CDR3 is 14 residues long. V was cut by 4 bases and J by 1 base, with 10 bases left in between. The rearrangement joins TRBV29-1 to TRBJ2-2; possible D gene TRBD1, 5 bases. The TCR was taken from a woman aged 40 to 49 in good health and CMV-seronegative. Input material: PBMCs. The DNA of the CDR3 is TGCAGCGTTGTCGCAGGGCTGAACACCGGGGAGCTGTTTTTT. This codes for CSVVAGLNTGELFF.